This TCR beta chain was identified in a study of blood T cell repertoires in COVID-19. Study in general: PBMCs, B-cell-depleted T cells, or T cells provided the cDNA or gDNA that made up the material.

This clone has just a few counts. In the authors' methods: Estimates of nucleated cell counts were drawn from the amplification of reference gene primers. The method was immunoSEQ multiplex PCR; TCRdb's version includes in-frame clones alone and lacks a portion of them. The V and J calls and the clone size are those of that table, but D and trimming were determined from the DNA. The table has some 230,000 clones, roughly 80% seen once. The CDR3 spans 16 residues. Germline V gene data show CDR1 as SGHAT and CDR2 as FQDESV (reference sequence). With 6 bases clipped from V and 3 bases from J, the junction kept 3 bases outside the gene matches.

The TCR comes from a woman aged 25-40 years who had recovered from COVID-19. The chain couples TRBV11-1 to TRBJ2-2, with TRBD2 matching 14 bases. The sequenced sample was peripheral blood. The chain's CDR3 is CASRRGLAGDTGELFF. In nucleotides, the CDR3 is TGTGCCAGCAGAAGGGGACTAGCGGGAGACACCGGGGAGCTGTTTTTT.